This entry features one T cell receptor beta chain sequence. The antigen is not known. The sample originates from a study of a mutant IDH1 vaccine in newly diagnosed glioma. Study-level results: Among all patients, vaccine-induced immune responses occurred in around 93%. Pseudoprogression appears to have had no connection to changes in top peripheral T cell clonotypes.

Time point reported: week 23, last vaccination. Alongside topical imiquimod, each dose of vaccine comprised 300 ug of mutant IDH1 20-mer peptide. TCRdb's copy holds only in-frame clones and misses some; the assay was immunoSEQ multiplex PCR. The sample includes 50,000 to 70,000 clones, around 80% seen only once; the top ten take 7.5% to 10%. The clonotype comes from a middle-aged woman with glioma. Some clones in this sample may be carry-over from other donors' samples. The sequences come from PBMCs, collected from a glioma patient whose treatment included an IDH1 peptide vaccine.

The CDR3 DNA sequence: TGTGCCAGCAGCCGGGCAGGGCTAGGTGAAAAACTGTTTTTT. Amino acids: CASSRAGLGEKLFF. This sequence joins TRBV14 and TRBJ1-4; D is possibly TRBD1 (5 bases). Trimming took 4 bases from V and 7 from J, leaving 13 bases between them. This CDR3 has 14 amino acids. Germline loops: CDR1 SGHDN, CDR2 FVKESK. The full variable domain, in which reference TRBV14 and TRBJ1-4 provide the parts outside the CDR3, is EAGVTQFPSHSVIEKGQTVTLRCDPISGHDNLYWYRRVMGKEIKFLLHFVKESKQDESGMPNNRFLAERTGGTYSTLKVQPAELEDSGVYFCASSRAGLGEKLFFGSGTQLSVL.